These 28 T cell receptor beta chains came from one sample sequenced in a study of monozygotic twins with inflammatory bowel disease. Reprocessing the 5' RACE reads, TCRdb reports a single entry for every CDR3 protein and omits DNA. The sample's table shows about 300,000 distinct CDR3 sequences. Sequencing used blood. The source of these receptors is a human donor with ulcerative colitis or Crohn's disease, or a healthy co-twin of an affected twin (not recorded which).

The V call is TRBV12-3 or TRBV12-4, the J call TRBJ2-1; TCRdb calls TRBD1, which cannot be checked without DNA. This CDR3 has 14 amino acids. The CDR3 is CASSLWGGYNEQFF.

This sequence joins TRBV6-5 and TRBJ1-1; TCRdb picks TRBD1, but there is no DNA to check that call. CDR1 and CDR2 (germline): MNHEY, SVGAGI. The CDR3 extends over 14 amino acids. The CDR3 loop reads CASSLRRVHTEAFF.

This chain connects TRBV29-1 to TRBJ1-1. This CDR3 comprises 13 residues. Germline V gene sequence: CDR1 SQVTM, CDR2 ANQGSEA. CDR3 loop: CSVDGSKGTEAFF.

The CDR3 loop is CASSPTSGGPWTGELFF. The chain recombines TRBV6-1 with TRBJ2-2; the D gene TCRdb calls, TRBD2, cannot be checked with no DNA. CDR3 size: 17 residues. Germline V gene lookup returns CDR1 MNHNS and CDR2 SASEGT.

This sequence joins TRBV20-1 and TRBJ2-1. This CDR3 is built from 13 residues. CDR1 is DFQATT and CDR2 is SNEGSKA in the germline V gene (reference sequence). CDR3 sequence: CSAPIVGYNEQFF.

This chain joins TRBV29-1 and TRBJ2-7; no DNA is available, so the TRBD2 call from TCRdb remains unchecked. This CDR3 spans 15 amino acids. In germline, CDR1 is SQVTM, CDR2 ANQGSEA. The CDR3 loop reads CSVEDPSGESYEQYF.

The chain recombines TRBV6-2 or TRBV6-3 with TRBJ2-2; TCRdb gives TRBD1 as the D gene, but with no DNA this cannot be confirmed. CDR1 is MNHEY, CDR2 SVGEGT, per germline. The CDR3 has 13 residues. CDR3 loop: CASSSGVTGELFF.

V usage is TRBV7-9 and J usage is TRBJ1-1. This CDR3 spans 15 amino acids. From germline, CDR1 is SEHNR and CDR2 FQNEAQ (reference sequence). CDR3 sequence reads: CASSLFGFPNTEAFF.

This chain uses TRBV28 with TRBJ1-2; absent DNA, TCRdb's TRBD1 call cannot be checked. Germline assignment: CDR1 MDHEN and CDR2 SYDVKM. This CDR3 spans 14 amino acids. This CDR3 reads CASSWGRVNYGYTF.

The genes are TRBV11-2 and TRBJ2-5; TCRdb lists TRBD2, though no DNA is available to test this call. The CDR3 is 13 residues long. The germline gives CDR1 SGHAT, CDR2 FQNNGV. CDR3 loop: CASSFGTTGTQYF.

This chain connects TRBV11-2 to TRBJ2-5; TCRdb gives TRBD2 as the D gene, but with no DNA this cannot be confirmed. This CDR3 is 15 amino acids long. In germline, CDR1 is SGHAT, CDR2 FQNNGV. The CDR3 region is CASSRIAGVPETQYF.

The J gene is TRBJ2-7, the V gene TRBV28; TCRdb indicates TRBD2, and absent DNA this call remains unverified. This CDR3 spans 14 amino acids. Germline V gene data show CDR1 as MDHEN and CDR2 as SYDVKM. CDR3 loop: CASTAEIRAYEQYF.

The V gene is TRBV7-8, the J gene TRBJ2-7. Germline CDR1 is SGHVS and CDR2 is FQNEAQ. The CDR3 is 16 amino acids. The chain's CDR3 is CASSLVGTARWDEQYF.

The chain has TRBV28 and TRBJ2-7; TCRdb indicates TRBD1, and absent DNA this call remains unverified. The germline V gene has CDR1 MDHEN and CDR2 SYDVKM. This CDR3 region has 16 residues. The CDR3 loop is CASSSPRTGGGYEQYF.

The V gene is TRBV6-2 or TRBV6-3, the J gene TRBJ2-7. Germline assignment: CDR1 MNHEY and CDR2 SVGEGT. This CDR3 contains 17 residues. This CDR3 is CASSRIGVHGSSYEQYF.

The chain combines TRBV20-1 with TRBJ1-5; TCRdb returns TRBD1, unconfirmable since there is no DNA. Germline V gives CDR1 DFQATT, CDR2 SNEGSKA (reference sequence). This CDR3 comprises 12 residues. The CDR3 is CSAGGVNQPQHF.

J is TRBJ2-7 and V is TRBV28; TCRdb's D call of TRBD1 is untestable without DNA. The germline V gene has CDR1 MDHEN and CDR2 SYDVKM. The CDR3 covers 13 residues. This chain's CDR3 is CASSFIATDKQYF.

The V call is TRBV18, the J call TRBJ2-3; TCRdb reports TRBD2, a call that lacks DNA to check it against. Germline-derived CDR1 and CDR2 are KGHSH and LQKENI. The length of the CDR3 is 15 residues. The CDR3 loop reads CASSPRLAGVDTQYF.

This chain connects TRBV11-1 to TRBJ2-6; with no DNA, the TCRdb D assignment of TRBD2 cannot be verified. Looked up from germline, CDR1 is SGHAT and CDR2 is FQDESV (reference sequence). This CDR3 comprises 19 residues. The CDR3 reads CASPMIGRAAFSGANVLTF.

This chain links TRBV5-1 with TRBJ1-1. The germline V gene has CDR1 SGHRS and CDR2 YFSETQ. This CDR3 contains 15 residues. The CDR3 loop is CASSFGQAGVVEAFF. Supplemented by reference TRBV5-1 and TRBJ1-1, the full variable domain reads KAGVTQTPRYLIKTRGQQVTLSCSPISGHRSVSWYQQTPGQGLQFLFEYFSETQRNKGNFPGRFSGRQFSNSRSEMNVSTLELGDSALYLCASSFGQAGVVEAFFGQGTRLTVV.

V usage is TRBV6-2 or TRBV6-3 and J usage is TRBJ2-7; TCRdb lists TRBD1, though no DNA is available to test this call. Germline assignment: CDR1 MNHEY and CDR2 SVGEGT. This CDR3 comprises 20 residues. CDR3 loop: CASSYSTAEDRGLDSYEQYF.

The V and J genes are TRBV5-1 and TRBJ2-7. The CDR3 extends over 11 amino acids. The germline V gene has CDR1 SGHRS and CDR2 YFSETQ. CDR3 sequence reads: CASSLAAEQYF.

The chain combines TRBV6-1 with TRBJ2-4; TCRdb returns TRBD2, unconfirmable since there is no DNA. The CDR3 length is 15 residues. Germline CDR1 reads MNHNS; CDR2 reads SASEGT. Here the CDR3 reads CASRVAGGSKNIQYF.

The gene calls are TRBV20-1 and TRBJ2-1; with no DNA, the TCRdb D assignment of TRBD2 cannot be verified. Germline assignment: CDR1 DFQATT and CDR2 SNEGSKA (reference sequence). The CDR3 has 15 residues. The CDR3 region is CSARTSGRRYNEQFF.

This chain connects TRBV5-1 to TRBJ2-2. CDR1 SGHRS and CDR2 YFSETQ come from the germline V gene. The CDR3 consists of 15 residues. The CDR3 spells CASSLAAGINGELFF.

The chain has TRBV12-3 or TRBV12-4 and TRBJ2-7; absent DNA, TCRdb's TRBD1 call cannot be checked. This CDR3 spans 14 amino acids. CDR3 in amino acids: CASSQTGTGGEQYF.

The CDR3 sequence: CASSIRDVYNEQFF. This chain joins TRBV7-8 and TRBJ2-1; absent DNA, TCRdb's TRBD1 call cannot be checked. The germline V gene has CDR1 SGHVS and CDR2 FQNEAQ. The CDR3 is 14 amino acids.

The gene calls are TRBV29-1 and TRBJ2-1; TCRdb designates TRBD1, a call that cannot be tested without DNA. Germline loops: CDR1 SQVTM, CDR2 ANQGSEA. This CDR3 region has 14 residues. The CDR3 protein is CSVRLGVSYNEQFF.